Below are 16 T cell receptor beta chains sequenced from a single sample in a study of T cell changes during pregnancy in multiple sclerosis. Produced via immunoSEQ multiplex PCR; TCRdb's table is partial and in-frame only. The data show approximately 34,000 clones, roughly 88% seen once. The starting material was CD8+ T cells from peripheral blood mononuclear cells, obtained after pregnancy. The receptor set was obtained from a female donor with multiple sclerosis, enrolled in a pregnancy study.

This chain uses TRBV27 with TRBJ2-5; TRBD2 might be the D (5 bases). V lost 5 bases and J 5 bases, leaving 12 bases between the germline ends. The CDR3 totals 13 residues. Germline CDR1 and CDR2: MNHEY and SMNVEV (reference sequence). CDR3 residues: CASSLGSGETQYF. CDR3 DNA sequence: TGTGCCAGCAGTCTTGGGAGTGGGGAGACCCAGTACTTC.

As regards this clone: One junction end disagrees with the germline gene, perhaps due to a read error. This chain uses TRBV27 with TRBJ2-5, with TRBD2 as a possible D gene (5 bases). The germline gives CDR1 MNHEY, CDR2 SMNVEV (reference sequence). The CDR3 is 13 amino acids. The CDR3 region is CASSEFSGSIVDF. CDR3 DNA: TGTGCCAGCAGTGAATTTAGTGGGAGTATAGTGGACTTC.

The chain joins TRBV9 to TRBJ2-3; TRBD2 aligns across 12 bases. The CDR3 consists of 16 residues. The germline gives CDR1 SGDLS, CDR2 YYNGEE. The V gene end was trimmed by 6 bases and the J gene end by 2 bases; junction bases not matched to a gene: 7. The CDR3 nucleotides read TGTGCCAGCACCCCTCGGACTAGCGGGGACACAGATACGCAGTATTTT. Translating gives CASTPRTSGDTDTQYF.

Only a few counts were recorded for this clone. The chain couples TRBV4-3 to TRBJ2-7; the match to TRBD1 covers 7 bases. With 0 bases clipped from V and 2 bases from J, the junction kept 4 bases outside the gene matches. The germline V gene has CDR1 LGHNA and CDR2 YSLEER. The CDR3 runs 15 residues. This CDR3 is CASSQDGQGAYEQYF. CDR3 coding DNA: TGCGCCAGCAGCCAAGACGGCCAGGGGGCCTACGAGCAGTACTTC.

V usage is TRBV2 and J usage is TRBJ1-2, with a possible D match to TRBD1 (5 bases). The germline V gene encodes CDR1 SNHLY and CDR2 FYNNEI. V dropped 1 base and J dropped 5 bases, with 14 bases sitting between them. CDR3 length: 15 residues. CDR3 loop: CASSEGGGDWYGYTF. The CDR3 region has the DNA TGTGCCAGCAGTGAAGGGGGCGGGGATTGGTATGGCTACACCTTC.

The chain recombines TRBV6-5 with TRBJ1-1, with D possibly TRBD1 on 5 matching bases. Looked up from germline, CDR1 is MNHEY and CDR2 is SVGAGI. Trimming left V 4 bases short and J 2 bases short, with 11 bases between. This CDR3 is built from 14 residues. The CDR3 DNA reads TGTGCCAGCAGTTGGGGTCAGGGAAACACTGAAGCTTTCTTT. Amino acid sequence: CASSWGQGNTEAFF.

The chain combines TRBV21-1 with TRBJ1-6; TRBD1, the table's D call, was not compared with the DNA. TRBV21-1 is assigned pseudogene status. This CDR3 is built from 15 residues. The CDR3 DNA reads as TGTGCCAGCAGCAAACGCGGACACCCTAATTCACCCCTCCACTTT. Translation: CASSKRGHPNSPLHF.

This clone was recorded a few times. The chain joins TRBV6-5 to TRBJ1-2; 8 positions agree with TRBD1. V lost 5 bases, J lost 5 bases, and 4 bases stayed unmatched. Germline CDR1 MNHEY, CDR2 SVGAGI. CDR3 length: 13 residues. The CDR3 DNA follows: TGTGCCAGCAGTCCAGGGGGCGCTTATGGCTACACCTTC. Encoded protein: CASSPGGAYGYTF.

This sequence joins TRBV14 and TRBJ2-7; 7 nucleotides match TRBD1. Germline V gene lookup returns CDR1 SGHDN and CDR2 FVKESK. This CDR3 contains 18 residues. With V trimmed by 0 bases and J by 2 bases, 13 bases remained unmatched. DNA of the CDR3: TGTGCCAGCAGCCAAGATAACCGCCCCCGGGACAGCCCCTACGAGCAGTACTTC. It specifies CASSQDNRPRDSPYEQYF. Full variable domain (outside the CDR3, taken from reference TRBV14 and TRBJ2-7): EAGVTQFPSHSVIEKGQTVTLRCDPISGHDNLYWYRRVMGKEIKFLLHFVKESKQDESGMPNNRFLAERTGGTYSTLKVQPAELEDSGVYFCASSQDNRPRDSPYEQYFGPGTRLTVT.

This chain connects TRBV12-5 to TRBJ2-1, with TRBD2 as a possible D gene (7 bases). Looked up from germline, CDR1 is LGHNT and CDR2 is FRNRAP. This CDR3 region has 14 residues. Trimming stripped 10 bases from V and 0 bases from J, with 13 bases between. The CDR3 DNA reads as TGTGCTACTACCGGGGGGCCCTCCTACAATGAGCAGTTCTTC. Translated, it gives CATTGGPSYNEQFF.

The V and J genes are TRBV29-1 and TRBJ1-1, with 8 bases aligning to TRBD1. The trim removed 8 bases at V and 6 bases at J, leaving 11 bases unmatched. The CDR3 runs 13 residues. Germline values: CDR1 SQVTM, CDR2 ANQGSEA. The CDR3 is CSTDRGSNAEAFF. CDR3 in DNA: TGCAGCACCGACAGGGGCTCCAACGCTGAAGCTTTCTTT.

This rearrangement joins TRBV19 to TRBJ1-2; no clear D. Trimming removed 3 bases at V and 5 bases at J, with 19 bases between. From germline, CDR1 is LNHDA and CDR2 SQIVND (reference sequence). The CDR3 is 16 residues long. The CDR3 DNA reads as TGTGCCAGTAGTATGTCGGTACAGACCCGTCGTTATGGCTACACCTTC. Residues: CASSMSVQTRRYGYTF.

The chain recombines TRBV7-9 with TRBJ1-2; no clear D gene. The CDR3 covers 12 residues. The germline V gene has CDR1 SEHNR and CDR2 FQNEAQ (reference sequence). Trimming shortened V by 8 bases and J by 6 bases, and 13 bases separated the two germline ends. The CDR3 spells CASQKEKNGYTF. The CDR3 DNA sequence: TGTGCCAGCCAGAAGGAGAAAAATGGCTACACCTTC.

This chain connects TRBV12-5 to TRBJ1-5, with D possibly being TRBD1 (6 bases). Germline V gene lookup returns CDR1 LGHNT and CDR2 FRNRAP. There are 17 residues in the CDR3. The ends were cut back, 5 bases at V and 7 bases at J, with 24 bases in the middle. DNA for the CDR3: TGTGCTAGTGGTCCGTGGGGGGGCGGGCTTTCATGGCAGCCCCAGCATTTT. Translated: CASGPWGGGLSWQPQHF.

Here the CDR3 reads CSVVGTGFYNEQFF. For the CDR3, the DNA is TGCAGCGTTGTAGGGACAGGCTTTTACAATGAGCAGTTCTTC. The chain couples TRBV29-1 to TRBJ2-1; 8 positions match TRBD1. The CDR3 extends over 14 amino acids. Germline CDR1 reads SQVTM; CDR2 reads ANQGSEA. Trimming cost V 4 bases and J 4 bases; bases outside gene matches: 6.

The CDR3 is CASSFTGGHNEQYF. The CDR3 DNA reads as TGTGCCAGCAGCTTTACGGGGGGGCACAACGAGCAGTACTTC. The V call is TRBV7-2, the J call TRBJ2-7, with 8 bases identical to TRBD2. Per the germline V gene, CDR1 is SGHTA and CDR2 is FQGNSA. The CDR3 sequence is 14 residues long. V lost 3 bases and J lost 5; bases outside the gene matches: 6.